This T cell receptor beta chain was retrieved from a study of cytomegalovirus exposure and HLA in healthy donors. TCRdb's table, derived via immunoSEQ multiplex PCR, lists solely in-frame clones and lacks some. The sample yields fewer than 120,000 clones, approximately 90% seen once. To note about this clone: Its matching antigen is unknown. Mismatch with germline at one junction end may stem from a read error.

Study-wide points: A subsequent analysis found that TCR clusters from the first cohort also tended to co-occur in the roughly 120 validation repertoires, with around 94% of cluster scores above 0. Some TCR beta chains (about 170 of them) were listed as cytomegalovirus-associated. Reports showed the classifier diagnosing cytomegalovirus status with high specificity and sensitivity.

The CDR3 totals 13 residues. Germline CDR1 reads MNHNS; CDR2 reads SASEGT. The sequenced sample was PBMCs. This clonotype originated in a woman in her 30s in good health and CMV-seropositive. This chain connects TRBV6-1 to TRBJ2-3, with D possibly being TRBD2 (6 bases). In DNA form, the CDR3 reads TGTGCCAGCACGGGGGTAGGAACAGACACGCAGTATTTT. Encoded protein: CASTGVGTDTQYF.